The rows below give T cell receptor beta chains drawn from one sample of a study of OX40 agonist ivuxolimab in advanced cancers. The data were produced by immunoSEQ multiplex PCR, yet TCRdb's version contains in-frame clones alone and is incomplete. The table lists around 50,000 clones, about 88% of them singletons. The sample consisted of CD4+ or CD8+ T cells sorted from blood, taken in a trial of the OX40 agonist ivuxolimab. Every receptor here comes from an adult with an advanced solid tumor such as melanoma, head and neck, liver or kidney cancer. CDR3s include the opening cysteine and the closing phenylalanine or tryptophan. D genes are given only for firm matches. Only some rows state a clone size, as once, few, many or a class for expanded clones.

v_gene,d_gene,abundance,j_gene,CDR3aa,CDR3nt
TRBV6-1,.,.,TRBJ2-1,CASSEYRATRNEQFF,TGTGCCAGCAGTGAATACAGGGCCACGCGGAATGAGCAGTTCTTC
TRBV10-2,.,.,TRBJ2-4,CASSEWQTAKNIQYF,TGCGCCAGCAGTGAGTGGCAGACGGCCAAAAACATTCAGTACTTC
TRBV27,TRBD1,.,TRBJ1-2,CASSRDSHNYGYTF,TGTGCCAGCAGCCGGGACAGCCATAACTATGGCTACACCTTC
TRBV30,TRBD1,.,TRBJ2-3,CAWGQGTQYF,TGTGCCTGGGGACAGGGTACGCAGTATTTT
TRBV23-1,.,.,TRBJ2-4,CASSHCLRGQGGKNIQYF,TGCGCCAGCAGTCATTGTCTCCGGGGCCAAGGAGGCAAAAACATTCAGTACTTC
TRBV19,.,.,TRBJ2-5,CASSARETQYF,TGTGCCAGTAGTGCCAGAGAGACCCAGTACTTC
TRBV6-1,TRBD1,.,TRBJ2-5,CASSETGGAETQYF,TGTGCCAGCAGTGAGACAGGGGGAGCGGAGACCCAGTACTTC
TRBV2,.,.,TRBJ1-6,CASSEREGSPLHF,TGTGCCAGCAGCGAACGGGAGGGGTCGCCCCTCCACTTT
TRBV27,.,.,TRBJ2-1,CASSSSRRGSYNEQFF,TGTGCCAGCAGTTCCTCCAGGAGGGGCTCCTACAATGAGCAGTTCTTC
TRBV5-8,.,.,TRBJ2-7,CASSLARGTGYEQYF,TGTGCCAGCAGCTTGGCCCGGGGAACAGGCTACGAGCAGTACTTC
TRBV18,TRBD2,.,TRBJ2-7,CASSPGEAGGSEQYF,TGTGCCAGCTCACCCGGGGAAGCGGGAGGATCCGAGCAGTACTTC
TRBV14,TRBD2,.,TRBJ2-3,CASARGGSGRDTQYF,TGTGCCAGCGCTCGAGGGGGTAGCGGGAGAGATACGCAGTATTTT
TRBV15,.,once,TRBJ1-4,CATSRVGGSGKLFF,TGTGCCACCAGCAGAGTGGGGGGATCGGGAAAACTGTTTTTT
TRBV4-1,TRBD2,.,TRBJ2-2,CASSQDVGIAGGPLTGELFF,TGCGCCAGCAGCCAAGATGTAGGAATAGCGGGAGGGCCGCTCACCGGGGAGCTGTTTTTT
TRBV11-1,TRBD2,.,TRBJ2-7,CASSPDGRYEQYF,TGTGCCAGCAGCCCGGACGGGAGGTACGAGCAGTACTTC